This T cell receptor (beta chain) was profiled in a study of OX40 agonist ivuxolimab in advanced cancers. Turning to the study itself: The eligibility criteria allowed prior anti-PD-1, anti-PD-L1 or anti-CTLA-4 therapy, and approximately 42% had some.

TCRdb's table, derived via immunoSEQ multiplex PCR, lists solely in-frame clones and lacks some. Of tens of thousands of clones listed, 65% to 85% are singletons. In regard to this clone: Its target is not known.

Findings of the study overall: Among patients with partial responses at 0.1-3.0 mg/kg, clonal expansion was among the lowest.

CDR1 is MNHEY and CDR2 is SVGAGI in the germline V gene. Trimming removed 4 bases from V and 0 bases from J, with 13 bases in between. The CDR3 runs 15 residues. The TCR sequence derives from an adult with an advanced solid tumor such as melanoma, head and neck, liver or kidney cancer. The sequences come from CD4+ or CD8+ T cells sorted from blood, collected in a trial of the OX40 agonist ivuxolimab. The rearrangement joins TRBV6-5 to TRBJ2-7; TRBD1 is a possible D gene (6 bases). CDR3 coding DNA: TGTGCCAGCAGTTCCGACAGGCCGACCTCCTACGAGCAGTACTTC. It translates to CASSSDRPTSYEQYF.